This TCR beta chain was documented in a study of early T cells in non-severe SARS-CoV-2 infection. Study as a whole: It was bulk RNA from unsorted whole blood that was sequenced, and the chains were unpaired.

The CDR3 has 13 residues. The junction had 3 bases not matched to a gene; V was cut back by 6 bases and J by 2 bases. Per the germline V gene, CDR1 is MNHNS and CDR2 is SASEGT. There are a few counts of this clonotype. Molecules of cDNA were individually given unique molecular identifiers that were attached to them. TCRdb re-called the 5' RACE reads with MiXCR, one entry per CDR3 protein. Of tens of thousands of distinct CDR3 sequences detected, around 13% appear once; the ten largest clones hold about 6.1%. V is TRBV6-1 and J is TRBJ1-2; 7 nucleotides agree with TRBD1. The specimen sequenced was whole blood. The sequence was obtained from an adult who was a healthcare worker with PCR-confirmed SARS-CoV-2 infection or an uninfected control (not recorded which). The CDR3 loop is CASSGTANYGYTF. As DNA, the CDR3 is TGTGCCAGCAGCGGGACAGCCAACTATGGCTACACCTTC.